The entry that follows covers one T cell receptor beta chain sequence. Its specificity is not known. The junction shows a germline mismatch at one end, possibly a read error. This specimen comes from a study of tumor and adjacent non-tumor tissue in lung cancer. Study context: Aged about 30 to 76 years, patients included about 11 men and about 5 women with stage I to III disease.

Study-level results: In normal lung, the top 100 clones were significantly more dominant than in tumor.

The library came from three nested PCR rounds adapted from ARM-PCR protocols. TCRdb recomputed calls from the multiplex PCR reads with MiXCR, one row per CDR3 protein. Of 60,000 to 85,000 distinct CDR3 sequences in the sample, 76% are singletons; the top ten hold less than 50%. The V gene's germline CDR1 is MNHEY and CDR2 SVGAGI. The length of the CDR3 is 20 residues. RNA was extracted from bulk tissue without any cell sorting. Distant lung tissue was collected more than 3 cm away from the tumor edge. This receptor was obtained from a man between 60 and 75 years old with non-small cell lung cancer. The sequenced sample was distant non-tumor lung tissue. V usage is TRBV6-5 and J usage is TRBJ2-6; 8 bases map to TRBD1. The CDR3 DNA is TGTGCCAGCAGTTACCTCCTAAGGGCAGGGGGCGCGTTGGGGGCCAACGTCCTTACTTTC. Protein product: CASSYLLRAGGALGANVLTF.